Listed below are T cell receptor beta chains from one sample, sequenced in a study of T cell responses to AZD1222 COVID-19 vaccine. Only in-frame clones appear in the TCRdb table, and some are missing; sequencing was by immunoSEQ multiplex PCR. The data hold about 130,000 clones, with around nine tenths observed a single time. The sample consisted of peripheral blood, taken on day 0 of AZD1222 vaccination. The receptors were sampled from an adult in good health. Both conserved end residues are part of each CDR3. D genes are given only for firm matches. Only some rows state a clone size, as once, few, many or a class for expanded clones.

- TRBJ2-1 TRBV24-1 - TGTGCCACCAGTGATCGGGGACTGACCGGCAATGAGCAGTTCTTC CATSDRGLTGNEQFF
- TRBJ1-6 TRBV2 - TGTGCCAGCAGTGAGGGGGGGACAAACTCACCCCTCCACTTT CASSEGGTNSPLHF
- TRBJ2-3 TRBV2 - TGTGCCAGCTCCAGGGTCGGTAATACAGATACGCAGTATTTT CASSRVGNTDTQYF
once TRBJ2-3 TRBV10-1 - TGCGCCAACAGCGTAGATACGCAGTATTTT CANSVDTQYF
- TRBJ1-1 TRBV2 - TGTGCCAGCAGTGGGGACCAGAACACTGAAGCTTTCTTT CASSGDQNTEAFF
- TRBJ1-1 TRBV6-1 - TGTGCCAGCAGTGAAATCGGACGTCAAGCTTTCTTT CASSEIGRQAFF
few TRBJ1-6 TRBV5-1 - TGCGCCAGCAGCGGGGGAGGGGTCGGATCACCCCTCCACTTT CASSGGGVGSPLHF
- TRBJ1-6 TRBV2 - TGTGCCAGCAGTGAGAAATACTTTAATTCACCCCTCCACTTT CASSEKYFNSPLHF
- TRBJ2-1 TRBV6-5 - TGTGCCAGCAGTTACTCGAATCGGGGAGACAATGAGCAGTTCTTC CASSYSNRGDNEQFF
- TRBJ2-7 TRBV6-5 - TGTGCCAGCAGTTACACCCAGGGAGGTGGTTACGAGCAGTACTTC CASSYTQGGGYEQYF
- TRBJ1-1 TRBV4-1 - TGCGCCAGCAGCCAGATAGGGGCGATGAACACTGAAGCTTTCTTT CASSQIGAMNTEAFF
- TRBJ2-3 TRBV2 TRBD2 TGTGCCAGCAGTGCGAGCGGGGGGGCAGATACGCAGTATTTT CASSASGGADTQYF
- TRBJ1-5 TRBV2 TRBD1 TGTGCCAGCAGTGGGGACAGGCCCGAGGAGCCCCAGCATTTT CASSGDRPEEPQHF
- TRBJ1-2 TRBV3-1/TRBV3-2 - TGTGCCAGCAGCCAAGAGGGTGGGGGCAGGACTCGAGGCTACACCTTC CASSQEGGGRTRGYTF
few TRBJ1-5 TRBV7-8 - TGTGCCAGCAGCCCCGTACGGTCTGCGCCCCAGCATTTT CASSPVRSAPQHF
- TRBJ2-1 TRBV2 - TGTGCCAGCAGTGCGCAAACAGTCTCCTACAATGAGCAGTTCTTC CASSAQTVSYNEQFF